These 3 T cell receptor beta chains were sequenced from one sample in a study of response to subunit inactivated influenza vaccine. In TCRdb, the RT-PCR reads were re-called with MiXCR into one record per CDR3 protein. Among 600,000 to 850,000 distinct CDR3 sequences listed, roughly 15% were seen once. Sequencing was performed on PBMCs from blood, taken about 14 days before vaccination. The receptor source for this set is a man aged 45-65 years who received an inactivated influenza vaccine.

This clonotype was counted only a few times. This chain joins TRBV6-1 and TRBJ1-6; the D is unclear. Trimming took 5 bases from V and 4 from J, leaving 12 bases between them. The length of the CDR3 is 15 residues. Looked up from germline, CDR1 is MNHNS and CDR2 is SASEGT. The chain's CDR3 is CASSRRTVYNSPLHF. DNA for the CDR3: TGTGCCAGCAGTCGGCGGACCGTTTATAATTCACCCCTCCACTTT.

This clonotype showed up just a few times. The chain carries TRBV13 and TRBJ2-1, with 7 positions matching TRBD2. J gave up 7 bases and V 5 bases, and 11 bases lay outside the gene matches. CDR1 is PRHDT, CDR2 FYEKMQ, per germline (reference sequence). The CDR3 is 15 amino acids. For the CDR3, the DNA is TGTGCCAGCAGCCCACGAGCGGGGAGCTTAAATGAGCAGTTCTTC. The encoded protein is CASSPRAGSLNEQFF.

CDR3 sequence reads: CASNMLGPSTDTQYF. The CDR3 DNA reads TGCGCCAGCAACATGTTGGGCCCAAGCACAGATACGCAGTATTTT. The chain couples TRBV5-1 to TRBJ2-3; no definite D call. V was cut by 6 bases and J by 0 bases, with 14 bases left in between. The germline V gene has CDR1 SGHRS and CDR2 YFSETQ. The CDR3 consists of 15 residues.